These T cell receptor beta chains were read from a single sample in a study of graft-versus-host responses after intestinal transplantation. Using immunoSEQ multiplex PCR, the repertoire was profiled, and TCRdb retains in-frame clones only, with some absent. The data hold about 40,000 clones, with about 90% observed a single time. Sequences were derived from PBMCs, sampled almost 320 days after intestinal transplant. The receptors originated from a human patient who received an intestinal transplant, so some T cells may come from the graft donor. CDR3s include the opening cysteine and the closing phenylalanine or tryptophan. The order of the fields is clone size, V gene, J gene, D gene, CDR3 protein, CDR3 DNA. A D gene is named only where the DNA matches it firmly. Not every row has a clone size; where given, it reads once, few, many or a size class.

>NA|TRBV5-1|TRBJ2-1|NA
CASSPEGDEQFF
TGCGCCAGCAGCCCGGAGGGGGATGAGCAGTTCTTC
>NA|TRBV9|TRBJ1-1|NA
CASSPPGNTEAFF
TGTGCCAGCAGCCCCCCGGGGAACACTGAAGCTTTCTTT
>NA|TRBV19|TRBJ2-6|NA
CASAPSGANVLTF
TGTGCCAGCGCGCCCTCTGGGGCCAACGTCCTGACTTTC
>NA|TRBV2|TRBJ2-4|NA
CASSESGQGGALDGIQYF
TGTGCCAGCAGTGAAAGTGGGCAGGGAGGAGCCCTAGACGGCATTCAGTACTTC
>NA|TRBV4-1|TRBJ1-3|NA
CASSHQPQQTSGNTIYF
TGCGCCAGCAGCCACCAGCCACAGCAGACCTCTGGAAACACCATATATTTT
>NA|TRBV9|TRBJ2-3|NA
CASSVRTATDTQYF
TGTGCCAGCAGCGTTAGAACTGCCACAGATACGCAGTATTTT
>NA|TRBV6-5|TRBJ1-1|NA
CASSKPGAGAEAFF
TGTGCCAGCAGTAAACCGGGAGCCGGGGCTGAAGCTTTCTTT
>NA|TRBV6-5|TRBJ2-7|TRBD1
CASSYGAGGSSYEQYF
TGTGCCAGCAGTTACGGGGCAGGGGGCTCCTCCTACGAGCAGTACTTC
>NA|TRBV29-1|TRBJ2-5|TRBD1
CSVTPQGAEEETQYF
TGCAGCGTAACGCCCCAGGGGGCGGAGGAGGAGACCCAGTACTTC
>NA|TRBV18|TRBJ2-1|NA
CASSPSRSNEQFF
TGTGCCAGCTCACCCTCCCGTAGCAATGAGCAGTTCTTC
>once|TRBV28|TRBJ1-5|NA
CASSLAGSNQPQHF
TGTGCCAGCAGTTTAGCGGGTAGCAATCAGCCCCAGCATTTT
>NA|TRBV28|TRBJ1-2|NA
CASKGGYGYTF
TGTGCCAGCAAAGGCGGATATGGCTACACCTTC
>NA|TRBV30|TRBJ2-3|TRBD2
CAWSVRGRSTDTQYF
TGTGCCTGGAGTGTACGCGGGAGATCCACAGATACGCAGTATTTT
>NA|TRBV4-2|TRBJ1-1|NA
CASSQERDLNTEAFF
TGTGCCAGCAGCCAAGAGCGGGACCTGAACACTGAAGCTTTCTTT
>NA|TRBV7-3|TRBJ2-2|TRBD2
CASSPLGGSGRSNTGELFF
TGTGCCAGCAGCCCCCTTGGGGGTAGCGGGAGATCGAACACCGGGGAGCTGTTTTTT
>NA|TRBV4-1|TRBJ2-4|TRBD2
CASSQSLAEQLAKNIQYF
TGCGCCAGCAGCCAATCACTAGCGGAGCAACTAGCCAAAAACATTCAGTACTTC
>NA|TRBV7-9|TRBJ2-3|TRBD2
CASSLVAGETDTQYF
TGTGCCAGCAGCCTGGTAGCGGGAGAAACAGATACGCAGTATTTT
>NA|TRBV2|TRBJ1-5|TRBD1
CASSADRGNSNQPQHF
TGTGCCAGCAGTGCGGACAGGGGCAATAGCAATCAGCCCCAGCATTTT
>NA|TRBV23-1|TRBJ2-7|NA
CASSQSPVCYEQYF
TGCGCCAGCAGTCAATCACCGGTATGCTACGAGCAGTACTTC
>NA|TRBV6-1|TRBJ1-2|NA
CASSDLGHNGYTF
TGTGCCAGCAGTGATCTTGGACACAATGGCTACACCTTC
>NA|TRBV2|TRBJ2-1|TRBD2
CASRRDLAGDPNEQFF
TGTGCCAGCAGGAGAGACCTAGCGGGAGATCCCAATGAGCAGTTCTTC
>once|TRBV7-2|TRBJ1-5|NA
CASSPLLRQAINQPQHF
TGTGCCAGCAGCCCACTCCTGCGACAGGCCATAAATCAGCCCCAGCATTTT
>NA|TRBV6-1|TRBJ2-7|TRBD2
CASSEVGGGPSYEQYF
TGTGCCAGCAGTGAAGTGGGGGGAGGGCCTTCATACGAGCAGTACTTC
>NA|TRBV6-5|TRBJ2-3|TRBD2
CASSYSSGPSTDTQYF
TGTGCCAGCAGTTACTCTAGCGGGCCTAGCACAGATACGCAGTATTTT
>NA|TRBV23-1|TRBJ2-3|TRBD1
CASPSQTGGITDTQYF
TGCGCCAGCCCCTCCCAGACAGGGGGCATCACAGATACGCAGTATTTT
>NA|TRBV5-1|TRBJ2-3|NA
CASSSSTDTQYF
TGCGCCAGCAGCTCTAGCACAGATACGCAGTATTTT
>NA|TRBV28|TRBJ2-5|TRBD1
CAIGWGDRGSSGTQYF
TGTGCCATCGGATGGGGGGACAGGGGGTCTTCTGGGACCCAGTACTTC
>once|TRBV6-6|TRBJ2-3|TRBD2
CASSISGSTDTQYF
TGTGCCAGCAGTATTAGCGGGAGCACAGATACGCAGTATTTT
>NA|TRBV5-1|TRBJ2-3|TRBD1
CASSLVGQGAGDTQYF
TGCGCCAGCAGCTTGGTGGGACAGGGGGCCGGGGATACGCAGTATTTT
>NA|TRBV6-1|TRBJ2-7|TRBD2
CASSEATSGGAYEQYF
TGTGCCAGCAGTGAAGCGACTAGCGGGGGGGCCTACGAGCAGTACTTC
>NA|TRBV25-1|TRBJ1-1|TRBD1
CASSELTGGAATEAFF
TGTGCCAGCAGTGAACTGACAGGGGGCGCGGCGACTGAAGCTTTCTTT
>NA|TRBV29-1|TRBJ1-1|NA
CSVATMNTEAFF
TGCAGCGTCGCGACCATGAACACTGAAGCTTTCTTT
>few|TRBV18|TRBJ1-3|TRBD1
CASSRQGIISGNTIYF
TGTGCCAGCTCACGACAGGGGATCATCTCTGGAAACACCATATATTTT
>NA|TRBV2|TRBJ2-5|NA
CASSEEVRSLWQTQYF
TGTGCCAGCAGTGAAGAGGTCAGGTCTTTATGGCAGACCCAGTACTTC
>few|TRBV28|TRBJ1-5|NA
CASLDRLYSNQPQHF
TGTGCCAGCTTGGACAGACTTTATAGCAATCAGCCCCAGCATTTT
>NA|TRBV10-3|TRBJ2-2|NA
CAILQANTGELFF
TGTGCCATCCTACAAGCGAACACCGGGGAGCTGTTTTTT
>NA|TRBV30|TRBJ2-2|NA
CAWSGVAVGTGELFF
TGTGCCTGGAGTGGGGTAGCGGTCGGAACCGGGGAGCTGTTTTTT
>once|TRBV5-1|TRBJ1-5|TRBD1
CASSRSYRGQNPDQPQHF
TGCGCCAGCAGCCGATCTTACAGGGGCCAAAACCCCGATCAGCCCCAGCATTTT
>NA|TRBV28|TRBJ1-3|NA
CASSPGLGNTIYF
TGTGCCAGCAGTCCGGGCCTTGGAAACACCATATATTTT
>NA|TRBV6-1|TRBJ1-1|NA
CASRVTWNTEAFF
TGTGCCAGCAGGGTGACCTGGAACACTGAAGCTTTCTTT
>NA|TRBV5-6|TRBJ2-1|NA
CASSLVEHNEQFF
TGTGCCAGCAGCTTGGTAGAACACAATGAGCAGTTCTTC
>once|TRBV5-4|TRBJ2-7|NA
CASRPKDMSYEQYF
TGTGCCAGCAGGCCCAAAGACATGTCCTACGAGCAGTACTTC
>NA|TRBV4-1|TRBJ1-6|NA
CASSQDWAVHSPLHF
TGCGCCAGCAGCCAAGATTGGGCAGTTCATTCACCCCTCCACTTT
>NA|TRBV18|TRBJ2-6|NA
CASSPSAPSGANVLTF
TGTGCCAGCTCACCATCGGCACCCTCTGGGGCCAACGTCCTGACTTTC
>NA|TRBV10-3|TRBJ1-2|NA
CAISVEGESTYTF
TGTGCCATCAGTGTCGAGGGGGAATCGACCTACACCTTC
>NA|TRBV6-1|TRBJ2-7|NA
CASIPLGGSYEQYF
TGTGCCAGCATCCCCTTAGGCGGCTCCTACGAGCAGTACTTC
>NA|TRBV25-1|TRBJ2-1|TRBD2
CASGTSNEQFF
TGTGCCAGCGGGACTAGCAATGAGCAGTTCTTC
>NA|TRBV5-5|TRBJ2-6|NA
CASSLFDLGSGANVLTF
TGTGCCAGCAGCTTGTTCGACTTAGGCTCTGGGGCCAACGTCCTGACTTTC
>NA|TRBV7-6|TRBJ1-2|NA
CASSFGLGGGEGYTF
TGTGCCAGCAGCTTCGGATTGGGGGGCGGGGAGGGCTACACCTTC
>NA|TRBV5-3|TRBJ2-2|TRBD1
CARSPGTGGTNTGELFF
TGTGCCAGAAGCCCCGGGACAGGGGGAACGAACACCGGGGAGCTGTTTTTT
>once|TRBV9|TRBJ2-2|TRBD1
CASSPQGARTGELFF
TGTGCCAGCAGCCCGCAGGGGGCTCGCACCGGGGAGCTGTTTTTT
>once|TRBV4-3|TRBJ1-1|NA
CASSQVGEGRNTEAFF
TGCGCCAGCAGCCAAGTAGGGGAGGGGAGGAACACTGAAGCTTTCTTT
>NA|TRBV13|TRBJ2-6|NA
CASSDPTGSGANVLTF
TGTGCCAGCAGCGACCCGACAGGCTCTGGGGCCAACGTCCTGACTTTC